A selection of T cell receptor beta chains follows, all from one sample in a study of identical twins. TCRdb analysed the 5' RACE reads with MiXCR anew, one entry per CDR3 protein. The data hold a few hundred thousand distinct CDR3 sequences, with around a tenth observed a single time. These data were also filed under a second study, of yellow fever vaccine responses in identical twins.

The source material was PBMCs. The receptors come from a woman under 30 in good health. Each CDR3 is given with its conserved first and last residue. The D gene is left open where the match is weak. Size is omitted from some rows. Given values are once, few, many or a class for expanded clones.

D	V	J	size	CDR3	DNA
.	TRBV2	TRBJ2-1	many	CASSESRDGYEQFF	TGTGCCAGCAGTGAATCCCGGGACGGCTATGAGCAGTTCTTC
TRBD2	TRBV11-2	TRBJ2-1	few	CASSLTAAGGPASYNEQFF	TGTGCCAGCAGCTTAACTGCAGCGGGAGGGCCCGCCTCCTACAATGAGCAGTTCTTC
TRBD2	TRBV3-1	TRBJ2-5	.	CASSQDPRVAGGQETQYF	TGTGCCAGCAGCCAAGATCCCAGGGTAGCGGGGGGGCAAGAGACCCAGTACTTC
TRBD2	TRBV11-2	TRBJ2-7	.	CASSRSSGSAYEQYF	TGTGCCAGCAGTCGATCTAGCGGTTCAGCTTACGAGCAGTACTTC
TRBD2	TRBV4-3	TRBJ2-7	few	CASSQDDAGGTYEQYF	TGCGCCAGCAGCCAAGATGATGCGGGAGGGACCTACGAGCAGTACTTC
TRBD1	TRBV12-3/TRBV12-4	TRBJ2-6	.	CAFCSAGTGNSGANVLTF	TGTGCCTTCTGTTCGGCCGGGACAGGGAACTCTGGGGCCAACGTCCTGACTTTC
.	TRBV29-1	TRBJ2-7	many	CSVAGQTNYEQYF	TGCAGCGTTGCGGGCCAGACCAACTACGAGCAGTACTTC
.	TRBV4-1	TRBJ2-7	.	CASSQAPSSYEQYF	TGCGCCAGCAGCCAAGCCCCTAGTTCTTACGAGCAGTACTTC
TRBD1	TRBV29-1	TRBJ2-7	many	CSALSGTEYYEQYF	TGCAGCGCACTCTCCGGGACAGAATACTACGAGCAGTACTTC
.	TRBV6-1	TRBJ1-2	.	CASSNLGGANGYTF	TGTGCCAGCAGCAACCTTGGGGGGGCAAATGGCTACACCTTC
.	TRBV29-1	TRBJ2-3	many	CSYGTTGNTQYF	TGCAGTTACGGGACCACCGGGAACACGCAGTATTTT
.	TRBV28	TRBJ2-7	.	CASQVGTEQYF	TGTGCCAGCCAGGTCGGGACCGAGCAGTACTTC
.	TRBV6-5	TRBJ2-1	.	CASSYSTTLNEQFF	TGTGCCAGCAGTTACTCGACCACCCTCAATGAGCAGTTCTTC
TRBD2	TRBV6-2/TRBV6-3	TRBJ2-7	.	CASSYGGRGSYEQYF	TGTGCCAGCAGTTACGGCGGGAGGGGATCCTACGAGCAGTACTTC
.	TRBV4-2	TRBJ1-5	.	CASSQQPGYGQPQHF	TGTGCCAGCAGCCAGCAGCCGGGGTACGGTCAGCCCCAGCATTTT
.	TRBV28	TRBJ1-4	.	CASQGFTNEKLFF	TGTGCCAGCCAGGGGTTCACTAATGAAAAACTGTTTTTT
.	TRBV25-1	TRBJ2-1	many	CASSDPGTTSNRQFF	TGTGCCAGCAGTGATCCCGGGACCACCTCCAATAGGCAGTTCTTC
TRBD2	TRBV28	TRBJ2-7	.	CATEHLGGFYEQYF	TGTGCCACCGAACACCTGGGGGGGTTCTACGAGCAGTACTTC
.	TRBV18	TRBJ2-7	few	CASSASAGEQYF	TGTGCCAGCTCCGCGTCAGCAGGCGAGCAGTACTTC
.	TRBV6-1	TRBJ2-6	.	CASSPPAVSGANVLTF	TGTGCCAGCAGTCCCCCGGCGGTCTCTGGGGCCAACGTCCTGACTTTC
.	TRBV12-3/TRBV12-4	TRBJ2-7	many	CASSREQGTDEQYF	TGTGCCAGCAGCCGCGAACAGGGTACCGACGAGCAGTACTTC
.	TRBV5-6	TRBJ2-2	few	CASSYDRYTGELFF	TGTGCCAGCAGCTACGACAGGTACACCGGGGAGCTGTTTTTT
.	TRBV4-2	TRBJ2-3	many	CASSQDWPATDTQYF	TGTGCCAGCAGCCAAGACTGGCCGGCCACAGATACGCAGTATTTT
TRBD1	TRBV6-2/TRBV6-3	TRBJ2-7	many	CASSQGTGGLEQYF	TGTGCCAGCAGTCAAGGGACAGGGGGCTTGGAGCAGTACTTC
.	TRBV28	TRBJ1-2	many	CASSLTAGHYGYTF	TGTGCCAGCAGTTTGACAGCAGGTCACTATGGCTACACCTTC
TRBD2	TRBV6-5	TRBJ2-1	few	CASSYSGASGTYNEQFF	TGTGCCAGCAGTTACTCCGGGGCTAGCGGGACCTACAATGAGCAGTTCTTC
TRBD2	TRBV20-1	TRBJ2-1	.	CSATPRTSGSWIHNEQFF	TGCAGTGCCACCCCCCGGACTAGCGGGAGTTGGATACACAATGAGCAGTTCTTC
.	TRBV7-2	TRBJ2-3	many	CASSLFGEFTDTQYF	TGTGCCAGCAGCTTATTCGGAGAGTTCACAGATACGCAGTATTTT
TRBD1	TRBV20-1	TRBJ2-5	.	CSATEHSGGRVETQYF	TGCAGTGCTACCGAACACTCAGGGGGTAGGGTTGAGACCCAGTACTTC
.	TRBV6-5	TRBJ1-1	many	CASRTSREAFF	TGTGCCAGCAGAACCAGTCGAGAAGCTTTCTTT
.	TRBV12-3/TRBV12-4	TRBJ2-3	.	CASSFSQLLDTQYF	TGTGCCAGCAGTTTCTCACAGTTGTTGGATACGCAGTATTTT
TRBD2	TRBV7-7	TRBJ2-1	.	CASSLILAGAYNEQFF	TGTGCTAGCAGCTTAATTCTAGCGGGGGCCTACAATGAGCAGTTCTTC
TRBD1	TRBV9	TRBJ2-3	.	CASSESQGADTQYF	TGTGCCAGCAGCGAGTCCCAGGGGGCAGATACGCAGTATTTT
.	TRBV15	TRBJ1-5	.	CATSVGTTQRDQPQHF	TGTGCCACCAGCGTCGGGACGACCCAGAGGGATCAGCCCCAGCATTTT
.	TRBV6-5	TRBJ2-2	many	CASSYSPGPGELFF	TGTGCCAGCAGTTACTCGCCGGGCCCCGGGGAGCTGTTTTTT
.	TRBV29-1	TRBJ1-2	few	CSVGGTAEYGYTF	TGCAGCGTTGGCGGGACGGCAGAATATGGCTACACCTTC
.	TRBV7-2	TRBJ2-1	.	CASSPTRSSYNEQFF	TGTGCCAGCAGCCCGACACGGAGCTCCTACAATGAGCAGTTCTTC
TRBD1	TRBV3-1	TRBJ1-3	.	CASSQTRDSRGNTIYF	TGTGCCAGCAGCCAGACCCGGGACAGTCGAGGAAACACCATATATTTT
.	TRBV11-2	TRBJ2-2	many	CASSYKMGGPTENTGELFF	TGTGCCAGCAGCTATAAGATGGGGGGTCCTACCGAAAACACCGGGGAGCTGTTTTTT
.	TRBV20-1	TRBJ2-7	.	CSATGHKKDPYEQYF	TGCAGTGCTACGGGGCATAAAAAAGACCCCTACGAGCAGTACTTC
.	TRBV12-3/TRBV12-4	TRBJ2-1	many	CASSPPPGNEQFF	TGTGCCAGCAGTCCCCCCCCGGGTAATGAGCAGTTCTTC
.	TRBV9	TRBJ2-5	few	CASSVEEGRGETQYF	TGTGCCAGCAGCGTAGAGGAGGGGCGCGGAGAGACCCAGTACTTC
.	TRBV9	TRBJ2-3	many	CATSAFLSTDTQYF	TGTGCCACCTCAGCCTTCCTTAGCACAGATACGCAGTATTTT
TRBD1	TRBV2	TRBJ1-5	.	CASSFLPTDRVGQPQHF	TGTGCCAGCAGTTTCCTCCCTACCGACAGGGTGGGGCAGCCCCAGCATTTT
.	TRBV5-1	TRBJ2-1	many	CASSFGTPNEQFF	TGCGCCAGCAGCTTCGGGACGCCGAATGAGCAGTTCTTC
TRBD2	TRBV28	TRBJ2-1	many	CASSLRTSRLLGEQFF	TGTGCCAGCAGTCTGAGGACTAGCCGCTTGTTAGGAGAGCAGTTCTTC
.	TRBV4-1	TRBJ2-7	few	CASSRPGRNNEQYF	TGCGCCAGCAGCCGACCCGGGCGAAATAACGAGCAGTACTTC
.	TRBV12-3/TRBV12-4	TRBJ1-4	many	CASSLADRIPTNEKLFF	TGTGCCAGCAGTTTAGCCGACAGGATTCCAACTAATGAAAAACTGTTTTTT